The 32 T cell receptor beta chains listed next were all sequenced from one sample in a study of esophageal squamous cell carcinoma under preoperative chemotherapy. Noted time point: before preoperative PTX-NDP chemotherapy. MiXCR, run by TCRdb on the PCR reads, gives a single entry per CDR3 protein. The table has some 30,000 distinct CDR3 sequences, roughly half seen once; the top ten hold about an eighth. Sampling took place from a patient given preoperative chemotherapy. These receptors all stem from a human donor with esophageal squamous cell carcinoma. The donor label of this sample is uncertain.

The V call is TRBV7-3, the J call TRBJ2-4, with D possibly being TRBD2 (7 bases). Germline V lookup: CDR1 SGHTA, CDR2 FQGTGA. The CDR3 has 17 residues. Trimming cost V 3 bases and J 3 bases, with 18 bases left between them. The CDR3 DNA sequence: TGTGCCAGCAGCTTGAGACCGGGGGGCGGGGTCAAAAACATTCAGTACTTC. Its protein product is CASSLRPGGGVKNIQYF.

CDR3 DNA: TGTGCCAGCCACCGAGCGGGAGAGGGGACCGGGGAGCTGTTTTTT. Residues: CASHRAGEGTGELFF. The rearrangement joins TRBV6-1 to TRBJ2-2, with 8 bases aligning to TRBD2. The CDR3 contains 15 residues. CDR1 is MNHNS, CDR2 SASEGT, per germline. V gave up 8 bases and J gave up 5 bases; unmatched junction bases: 10.

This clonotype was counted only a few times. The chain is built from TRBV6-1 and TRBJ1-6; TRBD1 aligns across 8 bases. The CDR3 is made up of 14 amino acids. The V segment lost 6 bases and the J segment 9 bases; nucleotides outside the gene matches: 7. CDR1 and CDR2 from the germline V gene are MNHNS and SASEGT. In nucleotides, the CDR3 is TGTGCCAGCAGCCCCGGGACAGGAGTTTCACCCCTCCACTTT. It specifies CASSPGTGVSPLHF.

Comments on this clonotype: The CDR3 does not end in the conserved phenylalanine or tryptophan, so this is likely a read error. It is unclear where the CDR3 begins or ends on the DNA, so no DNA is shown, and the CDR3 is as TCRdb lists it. The CDR3 loop is CASSSRASSYEQYFGA. The chain is built from TRBV7-2 and TRBJ2-6; TRBD1 reflects the table's D call only, with no check against the DNA. Germline CDR1 SGHTA, CDR2 FQGNSA. The CDR3 extends over 16 residues, inclusive of both ends.

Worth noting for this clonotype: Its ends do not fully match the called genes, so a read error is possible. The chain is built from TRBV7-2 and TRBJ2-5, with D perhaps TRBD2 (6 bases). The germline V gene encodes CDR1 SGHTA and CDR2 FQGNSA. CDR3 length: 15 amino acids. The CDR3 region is CAGGTGSRSQDTQYF. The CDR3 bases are TGTGCCGGGGGGACCGGGAGCCGCTCCCAAGATACCCAGTACTTC.

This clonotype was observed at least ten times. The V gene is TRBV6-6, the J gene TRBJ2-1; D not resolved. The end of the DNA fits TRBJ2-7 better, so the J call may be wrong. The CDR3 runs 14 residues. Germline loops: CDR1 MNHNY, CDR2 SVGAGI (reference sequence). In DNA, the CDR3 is TGTGCCAGCAGTTACAGGAGTATCCAATACGAGCAGTACTTC. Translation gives CASSYRSIQYEQYF.

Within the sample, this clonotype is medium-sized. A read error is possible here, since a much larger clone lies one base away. The CDR3 nucleotides read TGTGCCAGCAGCTTAGCACGGAGGGAGCAGTACTTC. It codes for CASSLARREQYF. The V call is TRBV7-2, the J call TRBJ2-5; possible D gene TRBD2, 6 bases. This CDR3 spans 12 amino acids. V was clipped by 0 bases and J by 11 bases, with 10 bases between them. Per germline, CDR1 SGHTA and CDR2 FQGNSA.

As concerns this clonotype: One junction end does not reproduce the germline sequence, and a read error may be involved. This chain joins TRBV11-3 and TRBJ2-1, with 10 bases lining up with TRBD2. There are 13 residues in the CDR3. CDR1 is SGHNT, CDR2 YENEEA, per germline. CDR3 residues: CASQLAGAEELFF. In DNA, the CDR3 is TGTGCCAGTCAGCTAGCGGGAGCCGAGGAGCTGTTCTTT.

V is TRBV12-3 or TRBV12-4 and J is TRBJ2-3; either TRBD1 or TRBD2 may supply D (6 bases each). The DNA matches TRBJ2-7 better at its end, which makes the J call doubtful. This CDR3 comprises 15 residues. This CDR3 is CASSQGTRAYNEQYF. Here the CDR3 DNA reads TGTGCCAGCAGCCAGGGGACTCGAGCTTACAATGAGCAGTACTTC.

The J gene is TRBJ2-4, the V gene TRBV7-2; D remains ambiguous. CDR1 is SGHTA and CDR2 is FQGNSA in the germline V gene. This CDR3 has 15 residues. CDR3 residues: CSTGLGGPDKNIQYF. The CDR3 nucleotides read TGTTCCACCGGGCTCGGCGGCCCTGACAAAAACATTCAGTACTTC.

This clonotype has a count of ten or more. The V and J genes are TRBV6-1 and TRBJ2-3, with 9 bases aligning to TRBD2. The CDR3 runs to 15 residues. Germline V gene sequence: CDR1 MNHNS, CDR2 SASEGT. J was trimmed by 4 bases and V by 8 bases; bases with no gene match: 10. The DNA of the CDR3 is TGTGCCAGCTTCTCCGGGACTAGCCGCCCAGATACGCAGTATTTT. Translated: CASFSGTSRPDTQYF.

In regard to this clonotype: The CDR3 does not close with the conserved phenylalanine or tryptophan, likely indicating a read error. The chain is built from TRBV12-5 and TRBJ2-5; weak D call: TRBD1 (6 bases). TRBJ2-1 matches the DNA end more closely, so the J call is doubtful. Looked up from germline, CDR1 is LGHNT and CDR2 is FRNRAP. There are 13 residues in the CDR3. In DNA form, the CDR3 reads TGTGCTAGTGGTGTGGACAGAGGAGAGACCCAGTTCTTG. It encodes CASGVDRGETQFL.

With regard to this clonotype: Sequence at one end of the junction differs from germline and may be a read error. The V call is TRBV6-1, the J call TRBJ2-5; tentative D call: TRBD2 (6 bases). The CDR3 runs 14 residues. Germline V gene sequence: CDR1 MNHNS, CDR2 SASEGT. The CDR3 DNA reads TGTGCCAGCAGGGGGGGTGGGCCGTCAAAGACCCAGTATTTC. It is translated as CASRGGGPSKTQYF.

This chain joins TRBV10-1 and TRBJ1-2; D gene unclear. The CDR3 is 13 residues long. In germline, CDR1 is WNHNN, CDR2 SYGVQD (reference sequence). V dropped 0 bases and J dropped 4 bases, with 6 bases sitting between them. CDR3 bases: TGCGCCAGCAGTGAGTCGGGGTCCTATGGCTACACCTTC. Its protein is CASSESGSYGYTF.

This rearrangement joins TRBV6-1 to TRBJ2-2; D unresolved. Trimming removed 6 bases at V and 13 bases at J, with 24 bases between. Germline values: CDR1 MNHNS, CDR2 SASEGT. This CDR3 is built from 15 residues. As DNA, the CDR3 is TGTGCCAGCAGCCACGGGCAGGTGAACACAGATACGCTGTTTTTT. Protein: CASSHGQVNTDTLFF.

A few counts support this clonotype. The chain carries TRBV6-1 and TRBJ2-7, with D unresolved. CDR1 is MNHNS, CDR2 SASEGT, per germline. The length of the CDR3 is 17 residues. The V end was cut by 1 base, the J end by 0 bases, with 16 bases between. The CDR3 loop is CASSEVYALLLSYEQYF. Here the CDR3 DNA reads TGTGCCAGCAGTGAAGTTTACGCCCTTCTCCTCTCCTACGAGCAGTACTTC.

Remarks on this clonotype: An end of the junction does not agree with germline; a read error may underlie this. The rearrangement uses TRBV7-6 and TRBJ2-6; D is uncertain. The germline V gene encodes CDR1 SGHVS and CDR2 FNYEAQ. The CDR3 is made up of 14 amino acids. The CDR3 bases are TGTGCCAGCAGCTTAGACGGGCACCAAAACGCCCTGACTTTC. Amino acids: CASSLDGHQNALTF.

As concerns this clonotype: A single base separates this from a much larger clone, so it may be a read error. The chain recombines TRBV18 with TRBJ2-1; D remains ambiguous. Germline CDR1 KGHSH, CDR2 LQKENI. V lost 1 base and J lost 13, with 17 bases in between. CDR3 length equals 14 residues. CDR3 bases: TGTGCCAGCTCACCACAATTTCAGGAACGGACCCAGTTCTTC. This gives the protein CASSPQFQERTQFF.

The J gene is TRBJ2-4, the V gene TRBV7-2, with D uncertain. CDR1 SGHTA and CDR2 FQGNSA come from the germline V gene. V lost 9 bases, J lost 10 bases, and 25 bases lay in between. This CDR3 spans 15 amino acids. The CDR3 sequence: CARGLRGRAKEIQYF. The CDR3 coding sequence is TGTGCCAGGGGCCTCCGCGGCCGTGCCAAAGAGATTCAGTACTTC. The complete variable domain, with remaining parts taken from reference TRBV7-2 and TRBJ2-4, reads GAGVSQSPSNKVTEKGKDVELRCDPISGHTALYWYRQSLGQGLEFLIYFQGNSAPDKSGLPSDRFSAERTGGSVSTLTIQRTQQEDSAVYLCARGLRGRAKEIQYFGAGTRLSVL.

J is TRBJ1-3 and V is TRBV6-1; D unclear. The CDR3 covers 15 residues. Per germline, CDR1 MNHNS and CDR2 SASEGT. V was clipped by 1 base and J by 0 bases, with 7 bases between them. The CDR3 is CASSEGEDSGNTIYF. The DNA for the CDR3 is TGTGCCAGCAGTGAAGGAGAAGACTCTGGAAACACCATATATTTT.

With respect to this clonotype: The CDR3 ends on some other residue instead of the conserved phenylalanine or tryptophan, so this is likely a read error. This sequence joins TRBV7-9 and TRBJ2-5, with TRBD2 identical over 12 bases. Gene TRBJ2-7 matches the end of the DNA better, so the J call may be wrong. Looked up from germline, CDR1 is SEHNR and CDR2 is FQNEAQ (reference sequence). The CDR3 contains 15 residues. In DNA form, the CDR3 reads TGTGCCAGCAGCACCGCGACTAGCGGGAGTGTCGAGCAGTACTGC. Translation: CASSTATSGSVEQYC.

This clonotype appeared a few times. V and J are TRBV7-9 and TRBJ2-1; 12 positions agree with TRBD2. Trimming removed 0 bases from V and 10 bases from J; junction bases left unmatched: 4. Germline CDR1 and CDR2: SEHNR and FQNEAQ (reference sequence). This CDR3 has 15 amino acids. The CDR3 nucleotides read TGTGCCAGCAGCTTAGCAGGACTAGCGGGAAGGGAGCAGTTCTTC. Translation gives CASSLAGLAGREQFF.

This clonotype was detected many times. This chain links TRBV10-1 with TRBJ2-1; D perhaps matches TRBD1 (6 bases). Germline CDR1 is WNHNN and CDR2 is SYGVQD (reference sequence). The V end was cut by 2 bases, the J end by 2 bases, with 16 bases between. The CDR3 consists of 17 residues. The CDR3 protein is CASSETLKDRAYNEQFF. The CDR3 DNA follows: TGCGCCAGCAGTGAGACCCTGAAGGACAGAGCCTACAATGAGCAGTTCTTC.

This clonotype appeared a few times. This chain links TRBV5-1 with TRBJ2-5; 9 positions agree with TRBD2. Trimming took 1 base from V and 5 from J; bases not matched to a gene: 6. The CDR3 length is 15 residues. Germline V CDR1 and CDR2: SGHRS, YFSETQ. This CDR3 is CASSLFSGSTETQYF. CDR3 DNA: TGCGCCAGCAGCTTGTTTAGCGGGAGTACGGAGACCCAGTACTTC.

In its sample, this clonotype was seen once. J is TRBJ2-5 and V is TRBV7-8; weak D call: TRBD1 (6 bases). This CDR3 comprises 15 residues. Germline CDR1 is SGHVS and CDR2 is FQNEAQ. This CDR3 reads CGRGLEGRDQETQYF. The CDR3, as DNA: TGTGGCAGGGGCCTCGAGGGGCGGGACCAAGAGACCCAGTACTTC.

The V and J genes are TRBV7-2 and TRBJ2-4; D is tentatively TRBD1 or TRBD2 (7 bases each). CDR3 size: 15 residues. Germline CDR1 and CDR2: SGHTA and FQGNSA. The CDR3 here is CARGLGGGGQEIQYF. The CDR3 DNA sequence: TGTGCTAGGGGCTTAGGGGGCGGGGGCCAAGAGATTCAGTACTTC.

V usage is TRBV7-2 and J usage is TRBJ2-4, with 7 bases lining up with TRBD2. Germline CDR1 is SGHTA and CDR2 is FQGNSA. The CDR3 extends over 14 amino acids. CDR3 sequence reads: CAGSGAGKEDTQYF. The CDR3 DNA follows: TGTGCGGGCAGCGGGGCCGGGAAAGAGGACACTCAGTACTTC.

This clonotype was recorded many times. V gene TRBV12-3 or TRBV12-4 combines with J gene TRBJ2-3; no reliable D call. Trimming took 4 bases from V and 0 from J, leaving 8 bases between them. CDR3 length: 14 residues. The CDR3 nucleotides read TGTGCCAGCAGTTGGGGTTCTAGCACAGATACGCAGTATTTT. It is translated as CASSWGSSTDTQYF.

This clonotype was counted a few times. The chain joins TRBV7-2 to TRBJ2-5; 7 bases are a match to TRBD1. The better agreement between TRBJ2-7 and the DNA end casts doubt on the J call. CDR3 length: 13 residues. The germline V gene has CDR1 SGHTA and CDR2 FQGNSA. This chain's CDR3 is CASSSVGGGEQYF. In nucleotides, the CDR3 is TGTGCCAGCAGCAGTGTAGGGGGCGGCGAGCAGTACTTC.

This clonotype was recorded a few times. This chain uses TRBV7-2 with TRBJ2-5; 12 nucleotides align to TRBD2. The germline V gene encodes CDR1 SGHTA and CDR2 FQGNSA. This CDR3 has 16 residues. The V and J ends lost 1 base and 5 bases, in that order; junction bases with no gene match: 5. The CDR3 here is CASSLGLAGAGETQYF. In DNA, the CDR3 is TGTGCCAGCAGCTTAGGACTAGCGGGGGCCGGGGAGACCCAGTACTTC.

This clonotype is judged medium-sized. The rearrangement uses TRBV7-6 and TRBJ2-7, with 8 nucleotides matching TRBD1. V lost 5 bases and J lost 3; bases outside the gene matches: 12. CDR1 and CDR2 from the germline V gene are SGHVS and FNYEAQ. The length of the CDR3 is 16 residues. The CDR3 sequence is CASSLLPGQENYEQYF. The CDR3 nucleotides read TGTGCCAGCAGCCTTCTACCGGGACAGGAAAACTACGAGCAGTACTTC.

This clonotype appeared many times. DNA for the CDR3: TGTGCCAGCAGCTTAGGGTCTGGGGGGGATACGCAGTATTTT. This translates into CASSLGSGGDTQYF. The chain couples TRBV7-6 to TRBJ2-3; the D gene is possibly TRBD2 (6 bases). The V end lost 1 base, the J end lost 6 bases, and 11 bases lay between the germline ends. The CDR3 length is 14 residues. From germline, CDR1 is SGHVS and CDR2 FNYEAQ.